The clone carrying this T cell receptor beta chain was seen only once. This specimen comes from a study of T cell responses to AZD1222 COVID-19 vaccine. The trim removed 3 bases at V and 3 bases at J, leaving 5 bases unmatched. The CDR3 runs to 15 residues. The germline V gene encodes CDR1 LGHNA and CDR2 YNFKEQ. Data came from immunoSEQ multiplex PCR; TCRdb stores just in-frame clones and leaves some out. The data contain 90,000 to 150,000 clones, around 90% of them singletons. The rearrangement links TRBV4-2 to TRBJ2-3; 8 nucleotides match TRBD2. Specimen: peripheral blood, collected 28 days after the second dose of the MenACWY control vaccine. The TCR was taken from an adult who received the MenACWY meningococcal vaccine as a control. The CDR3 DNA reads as TGTGCCAGCAGCCATAGGGCGGGGGGAACAGATACGCAGTATTTT. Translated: CASSHRAGGTDTQYF.